The rows below give T cell receptor beta chains drawn from one sample of a study of control samples from healthy donors and cancer patients. The table came from immunoSEQ multiplex PCR; TCRdb's copy has only in-frame clones and leaves some out. The sample lists some 150,000 clones, about 94% occurring once. The source material was blood. The receptors stem from a man between 50 and 59 years old in good health. Each CDR3 is given with its conserved first and last residue. A D gene is named only where the DNA matches it firmly. Some rows have no size entry. The others give once, few or many, or a class for an expanded clone.

DNA	CDR3	V	J	length	D	size
TGTGCCAGCAGTGAAGCCTACGAGCAGTACTTC	CASSEAYEQYF	TRBV2	TRBJ2-7	11	-	-
TGCGCCACTGGACAGGGAGGAACTGAAGCTTTCTTT	CATGQGGTEAFF	TRBV4-1	TRBJ1-1	12	TRBD1	-
TGTGCCAGCAGCTGCAGTCCGACTAGCGGGAGTATCCCCTACGAGCAGTACTTC	CASSCSPTSGSIPYEQYF	TRBV7-4	TRBJ2-7	18	TRBD2	-
TGTGCCAGCAGTCCCCAGGGGCTTGGGGCCAACGTCCTGACTTTC	CASSPQGLGANVLTF	TRBV6-5	TRBJ2-6	15	-	-
TGTGCCAGCAGCCCCCGGACAGGGGGCAAGGCAGATACGCAGTATTTT	CASSPRTGGKADTQYF	TRBV4-2	TRBJ2-3	16	TRBD1	-
TGTGCCACCAGTGCGGGTGGGGTAGGTCAGCCCCAGCATTTT	CATSAGGVGQPQHF	TRBV24-1	TRBJ1-5	14	-	-
TGTGCCAGCACACTAGCGGGGAATTCCTACGAGCAGTACTTC	CASTLAGNSYEQYF	TRBV3-1/TRBV3-2	TRBJ2-7	14	TRBD2	few
TGTGCCAGCAGTTTACTCCAAGAGACCCAGTACTTC	CASSLLQETQYF	TRBV28	TRBJ2-5	12	-	-
TGTGCCAGCAGTTTATCCCCTTATGGAAACACCATATATTTT	CASSLSPYGNTIYF	TRBV27	TRBJ1-3	14	-	-
TGCGCCAGCAGCTTGATCGGCAGGGAAGGGGACGAGCAGTACTTC	CASSLIGREGDEQYF	TRBV5-1	TRBJ2-7	15	-	-
TGTGCCAGCAGCCAGGGGGGGAATAATTCACCCCTCCACTTT	CASSQGGNNSPLHF	TRBV3-1/TRBV3-2	TRBJ1-6	14	-	-
TGTGCCAGCAGCCGGACAGGGAGGAACACCGGGGAGCTGTTTTTT	CASSRTGRNTGELFF	TRBV5-5	TRBJ2-2	15	TRBD1	-
TGTGCCAGCAGCCAAGGGGTAGCGGGAGGCAGGAATGAGCAGTTCTTC	CASSQGVAGGRNEQFF	TRBV3-1/TRBV3-2	TRBJ2-1	16	TRBD2	-
TGCAGCGTTCAAGGGCTTGGGGAGACCCAGTACTTC	CSVQGLGETQYF	TRBV29-1	TRBJ2-5	12	-	-
TGTGCCAGCAGCACAAACAGACAGTTCTCCTACGAGCAGTACTTC	CASSTNRQFSYEQYF	TRBV28	TRBJ2-7	15	-	-
TGTGCCAGCAGCGGACGTAGCGGGAGATCCTACAATGAGCAGTTCTTC	CASSGRSGRSYNEQFF	TRBV11-2	TRBJ2-1	16	TRBD2	-
TGTGCCAGCAGAGACCTAAATCAGCCCCAGCATTTT	CASRDLNQPQHF	TRBV28	TRBJ1-5	12	-	-
TGTGCCAGCAGTTACCACAGGGGAGATACTGAAGCTTTCTTT	CASSYHRGDTEAFF	TRBV27	TRBJ1-1	14	TRBD1	-
TGTGCCAGCAGCCCCCTGGCGGGAGTAGGGGAGACCCAGTACTTC	CASSPLAGVGETQYF	TRBV11-2	TRBJ2-5	15	TRBD2	-
TGTGCCAGCAGTTACCATTCGGCAGAGGGGACTGAAGCTTTCTTT	CASSYHSAEGTEAFF	TRBV6-5	TRBJ1-1	15	-	once
TGTGCCAGCAGCTTGCCCTGGACAGATGAAGCTTTCTTT	CASSLPWTDEAFF	TRBV5-5	TRBJ1-1	13	-	-
TGTGCCAGCAGCCCTCGGACTCCAGTCATGCAGTACTTC	CASSPRTPVMQYF	TRBV3-1/TRBV3-2	TRBJ2-7	13	-	-
TGTGCCAGCAGTTTTCAGGGATTGTCTGGCTACACCTTC	CASSFQGLSGYTF	TRBV28	TRBJ1-2	13	-	-
TGCGCCAGCAGCTCAGCGGAGGATTACGAGCAGTACTTC	CASSSAEDYEQYF	TRBV5-1	TRBJ2-7	13	-	once
TGTGCCAGCAGTTACACCGGCACCTATGGCTACACCTTC	CASSYTGTYGYTF	TRBV6-2/TRBV6-3	TRBJ1-2	13	-	-
TGCAGCGTTGAAGACTTAGGACAGGGCGAGTACTTC	CSVEDLGQGEYF	TRBV29-1	TRBJ2-5	12	TRBD1	-
TGTGCCAGCAGCCAGCCAGCGGGACTCCAAGAGACCCAGTACTTC	CASSQPAGLQETQYF	TRBV3-1/TRBV3-2	TRBJ2-5	15	TRBD2	-
TGTGCCAGCAGTGACAGCTGGACTAGCGGACCCTACAATGAGCAGTTCTTC	CASSDSWTSGPYNEQFF	TRBV6-4	TRBJ2-1	17	TRBD2	-
TGTGCCAGCAGAGGGGGTGGAGAGACCCAGTACTTC	CASRGGGETQYF	TRBV28	TRBJ2-5	12	-	-
TGTGCCAGTAGGGGCCACAGGGGGCGGACTGAAGCTTTCTTT	CASRGHRGRTEAFF	TRBV19	TRBJ1-1	14	TRBD1	-
TGTGCCAGCAGCGTAGAAGGGGGCAGGGCAGATACGCAGTATTTT	CASSVEGGRADTQYF	TRBV9	TRBJ2-3	15	TRBD1	-
TGTGCCAGCAGCTTAGCGCCGGTCCTGTATAATTCACCCCTCCACTTT	CASSLAPVLYNSPLHF	TRBV7-2	TRBJ1-6	16	-	-
TGTGCCAGCAGCTTTGCCGCGGCAGCTTATTATGGCTACACCTTC	CASSFAAAAYYGYTF	TRBV7-9	TRBJ1-2	15	-	once
TGTGCCAGCACTGCAGGGGGACAGGGTGTGAGGGGCTACACCTTC	CASTAGGQGVRGYTF	TRBV6-5	TRBJ1-2	15	TRBD1	-
TGTGCCAGCAGCCCTGGACTAGCGGGGACGGAGACCCAGTACTTC	CASSPGLAGTETQYF	TRBV14	TRBJ2-5	15	TRBD2	once